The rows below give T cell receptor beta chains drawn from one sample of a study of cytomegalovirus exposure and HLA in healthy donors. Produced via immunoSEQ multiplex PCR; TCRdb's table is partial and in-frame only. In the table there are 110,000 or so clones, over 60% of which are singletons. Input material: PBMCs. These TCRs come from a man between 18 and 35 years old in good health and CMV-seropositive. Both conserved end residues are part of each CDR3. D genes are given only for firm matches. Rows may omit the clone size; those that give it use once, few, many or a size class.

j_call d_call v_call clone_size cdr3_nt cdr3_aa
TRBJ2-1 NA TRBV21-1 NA TGTGCCAGCAGCAAGACCCGGGCTACGGACGGGGTTTACAATGAGCAGTTCTTC CASSKTRATDGVYNEQFF
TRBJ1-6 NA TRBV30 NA TGTGCCTGGAGTTCCGATCGTGGGACTTCAGCATCACCCCTCCACTTT CAWSSDRGTSASPLHF
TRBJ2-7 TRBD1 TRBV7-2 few TGTGCCAGCAGCATTTCCGGGACAGGGGGCCTCGAGCAGTACTTC CASSISGTGGLEQYF
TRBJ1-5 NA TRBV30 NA TGTGCCTGGAGTCTGGGGCACAATCAGCCCCAGCATTTT CAWSLGHNQPQHF
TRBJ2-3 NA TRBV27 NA TGTGCCAGCAGGTGGGGCATCGGGTCAGATACGCAGTATTTT CASRWGIGSDTQYF
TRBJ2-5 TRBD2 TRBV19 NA TGTGCCAGTAGTATAGATTCTGCGGGGGGGGGACAAGAGACCCAGTACTTC CASSIDSAGGGQETQYF
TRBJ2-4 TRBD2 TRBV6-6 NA TGTGCCAGCAGTCGGGGACTAGATGACATTCAGTACTTC CASSRGLDDIQYF
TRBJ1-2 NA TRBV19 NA TGTGCCAGTAGTTTCGGGGGATGGGATGGCTACACCTTC CASSFGGWDGYTF
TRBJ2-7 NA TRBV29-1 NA TGCAGCGTTGCGTCAGATTACGAGCAGTACTTC CSVASDYEQYF
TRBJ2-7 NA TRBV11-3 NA TGTGCCAGCAGCCCTGGGGCGAGCTCCTACGAGCAGTACTTC CASSPGASSYEQYF
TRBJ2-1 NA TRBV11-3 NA TGTGCCAGCAGCTTAGAGTACAGGGTCAATGAGCAGTTCTTC CASSLEYRVNEQFF
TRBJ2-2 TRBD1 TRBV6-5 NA TGTGCCAGCAGTTTACAGGGGGCCATTAGAACCGGGGAGCTGTTTTTT CASSLQGAIRTGELFF
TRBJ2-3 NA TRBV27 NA TGTGCCAGCAGACTATCAGGGGTTAGCACAGATACGCAGTATTTT CASRLSGVSTDTQYF
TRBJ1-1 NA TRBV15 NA TGTGCCACCAGCAGGGAAATGTCCACGGGTATAGAAGCTTTCTTT CATSREMSTGIEAFF
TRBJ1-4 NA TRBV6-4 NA TGTGCCGGACTACGGGGTGGAAAACTGTTTTTT CAGLRGGKLFF
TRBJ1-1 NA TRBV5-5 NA TGTGCCAGCAGCTCCGAGGAGCTCACTGAAGCTTTCTTT CASSSEELTEAFF
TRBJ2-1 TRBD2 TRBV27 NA TGTGCCAGCAGTTTATTAGCGGGGGGAGGTCCGGGCAATGAGCAGTTCTTC CASSLLAGGGPGNEQFF
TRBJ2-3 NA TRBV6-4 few TGTGCCAGCAGTGACTCCCTCACAGATACGCAGTATTTT CASSDSLTDTQYF
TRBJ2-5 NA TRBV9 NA TGTGCCAGCAGCGTACTAACAGGTCCCGCAGAGACCCAGTACTTC CASSVLTGPAETQYF
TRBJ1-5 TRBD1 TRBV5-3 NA TGTGCCAGAAGCTTGGGGACAGGGGGCGGACAGCCCCAGCATTTT CARSLGTGGGQPQHF
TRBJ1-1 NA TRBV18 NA TGTGCCAGCTCACCACCGGAAGGGGGGAACACTGAAGCTTTCTTT CASSPPEGGNTEAFF
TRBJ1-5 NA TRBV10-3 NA TGTGCCATCAGTGACGGGGGCAATCAGCCCCAGCATTTT CAISDGGNQPQHF
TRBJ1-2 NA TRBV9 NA TGTGCCAGCAGCGTAGCCGGTTCGGACTATGGCTACACCTTC CASSVAGSDYGYTF
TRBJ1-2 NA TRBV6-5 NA TGTGCCAGCAGTTACTCCGGAGCGGACTATGGCTACACCTTC CASSYSGADYGYTF
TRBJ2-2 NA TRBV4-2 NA TGTGCCAGCAGCCAAGATCGCCGACTCCTAGCGAACACCGGGGAGCTGTTTTTT CASSQDRRLLANTGELFF
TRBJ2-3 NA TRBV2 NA TGTGCCAGCAGTGAGGGCAGGGTTGACTGGAATACGCAGTATTTT CASSEGRVDWNTQYF
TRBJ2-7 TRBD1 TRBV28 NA TGTGCCAGCAAAGGACAGGGGGCGCCTGGCGAGCAGTACTTC CASKGQGAPGEQYF
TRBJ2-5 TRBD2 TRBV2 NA TGTGCCAGCAGTCGGTCGGGGGGTCAAGAGACCCAGTACTTC CASSRSGGQETQYF